This T cell receptor beta chain was retrieved from a study of follicular helper T cells after annual influenza vaccination (dated by TCRdb to 2017 to 2019). In the study overall: After each seasonal influenza vaccination, blood was collected on days 0, 7 and 28. To look at recall of cTfh clones, some subjects were tracked through successive annual vaccinations covering the 2013-2014, 2014-2015 and 2015-2016 seasons. One week after vaccination, a second recruited cohort of 12 subjects (Table S1) displayed a similar ICOS+CD38+ cTfh response. Multi-year samples were available from six subjects, with four subjects covering two vaccination seasons and two subjects covering three seasons. The 2013-2014 samples were cryopreserved, while the 2015 samples were processed right after collection.

From its cysteine to its phenylalanine, the CDR3 spans 14 amino acids. Kept here is only the CDR3 DNA, which spans 42 bases and is read in frame from base 1. CDR1 MNHEY and CDR2 SVGAGI are derived from the germline V gene. The V and J ends are trimmed by 2 bases and 0 bases, leaving 8 bases between them. Libraries were prepared through the immunoSEQ multiplex PCR assay. Adaptive Biotechnologies handled the TCRB amplification, library preparation, sequencing and preliminary bioinformatics at Survey level resolution. TCRB sequencing used multiplex PCR amplification of genomic DNA from sorted cTfh populations. In the authors' own workflow: Clonality was computed in R as 1 minus normalized Shannon entropy; the Gini index was calculated with the R package ineq. Overlap score was the summed counts of shared sequences divided by total counts of all sequences in both compared samples. Fisher's exact test, with an assumed theoretical repertoire of 10^7 TCRB sequences, was used to assess the significance of shared clonotypes. TCRdb provides this immuneACCESS table in a form limited to in-frame rearrangements. Some clones are lacking; in checked studies, under half of them reflect an unresolved V gene, and why the rest are absent is not known. V, J and clone size are those of that table, while D and trimming were read from the DNA. This sample lists about 250 clones; more than 85% were detected once. The leading ten clones occupy about 5.4% of the sample.

The research as a whole found: Productive TCRB sequences were recovered from only roughly 10-22% of analyzed cells, so rare clonotypes could not be sampled. Day 7 ICOS+CD38+ clones were most often found later in ICOS-CD38- cTfh, suggesting that subset may serve as a memory reservoir. ICOS+CD38+ cTfh clonality correlated with the frequency of that population, and its change correlated with the change in circulating plasmablast frequency. A recurrent oligoclonal ICOS+CD38+ cTfh response containing tetramer and AIM influenza-specific clonotypes was recalled by successive annual vaccinations.

Explained via the paper, the time point label denotes: 2015-2016 season, pre-vaccination. Adults received seasonal inactivated influenza vaccine (Fluvarix), and TCRB sequencing tracked sorted blood CD4 subsets before and after vaccination. To be eligible, subjects had to be community-dwelling and could not have received an influenza vaccine during the previous 6 months. Exclusions included influenza vaccine contraindications, substance abuse, HIV/AIDS, active malignancy, immunomodulatory medication and active illness such as respiratory infection. Per time point, between roughly 35 and 100 mL of blood was sampled. Non-naive CD4+CXCR5+PD-1+ cells were defined as circulating Tfh and were sorted into ICOS+CD38+ and ICOS-CD38- fractions. Either Ficoll-Paque PLUS or SepMate separation was used to isolate PBMC. Before DNA extraction, cell subsets were sorted from PBMC on a BD FACS Aria. Concerning this clone: The antigen it recognizes is unknown. Per-base quality was not reported, and no clone a single base away is much larger than it.

The clonotype comes from an adult who received the influenza vaccine. The specimen comprised CXCR5+ CD38+ circulating T follicular helper cells from blood, sampled on the day of influenza vaccination. Taken with the paper, the label for cell subset or site translates to: circulating Tfh, non-naive CD4+CXCR5+PD-1+ (ICOS+CD38+ or ICOS-CD38-). In this chain, TRBV6-5 is recombined with TRBJ2-7, with no confident D gene call. CDR3 region: CASSYGRNSYEQYF. The sequence in DNA is TGTGCCAGCAGTTACGGCAGGAACTCCTACGAGCAGTACTTC.